The clone carrying this TCR beta chain was counted only a few times. Its target is not known. TCRdb's table, derived via immunoSEQ multiplex PCR, lists solely in-frame clones and lacks some. The sample carries about 170,000 clones, approximately 88% recorded once. This sample is drawn from a study of T cell responses to AZD1222 COVID-19 vaccine. Points from the study as a whole: Two doses of AZD1222 preceded a rise in Spike-specific TCR breadth and depth. Sampling captured repertoires only after the peak T cell response. Regions 160-218 and 743-854 dominated among vaccine-associated CD4 TCRs spanning spike.

This CDR3 is 17 amino acids long. The germline CDR1 and CDR2 sequences are MGHRA and YSYEKL. V was cut by 1 base and J by 6 bases, with 21 bases left in between. V gene TRBV4-1 combines with J gene TRBJ1-2, with D possibly matching TRBD1 (5 bases). This clonotype was obtained from an adult who received the AZD1222 COVID-19 vaccine. Sequences were derived from peripheral blood, sampled 28 days after the second AZD1222 dose. CDR3 sequence reads: CASSQVPPFGRVDGYTF. For the CDR3, the DNA is TGCGCCAGCAGCCAAGTCCCACCATTCGGCAGGGTCGATGGCTACACCTTC.